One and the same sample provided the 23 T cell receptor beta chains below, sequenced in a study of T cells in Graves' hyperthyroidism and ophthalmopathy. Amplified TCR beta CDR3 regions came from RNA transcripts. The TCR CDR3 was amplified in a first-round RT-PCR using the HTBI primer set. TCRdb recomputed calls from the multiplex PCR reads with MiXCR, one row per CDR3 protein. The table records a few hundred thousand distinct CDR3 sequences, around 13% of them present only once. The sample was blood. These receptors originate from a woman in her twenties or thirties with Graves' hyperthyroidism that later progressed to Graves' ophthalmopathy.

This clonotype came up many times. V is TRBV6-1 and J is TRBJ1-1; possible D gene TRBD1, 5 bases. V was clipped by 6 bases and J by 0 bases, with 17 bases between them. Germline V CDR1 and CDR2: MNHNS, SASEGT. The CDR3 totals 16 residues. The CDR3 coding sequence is TGTGCCAGCAGGGGAGCACGGGACGGAATGAACACTGAAGCTTTCTTT. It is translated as CASRGARDGMNTEAFF.

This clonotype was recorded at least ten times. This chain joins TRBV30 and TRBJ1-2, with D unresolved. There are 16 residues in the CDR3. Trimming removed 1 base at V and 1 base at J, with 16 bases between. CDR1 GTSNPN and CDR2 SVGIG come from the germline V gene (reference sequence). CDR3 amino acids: CAWSAGHPEINYGYTF. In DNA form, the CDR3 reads TGTGCCTGGAGTGCGGGCCATCCCGAGATTAACTATGGCTACACCTTC.

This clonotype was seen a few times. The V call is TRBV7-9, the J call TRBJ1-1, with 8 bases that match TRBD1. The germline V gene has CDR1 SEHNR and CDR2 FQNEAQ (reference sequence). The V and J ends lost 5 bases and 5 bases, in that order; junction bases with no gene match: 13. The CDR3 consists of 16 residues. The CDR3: CASSHGDRGDSTEAFF. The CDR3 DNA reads TGTGCCAGCAGCCATGGTGACAGGGGTGATAGTACTGAAGCTTTCTTT.

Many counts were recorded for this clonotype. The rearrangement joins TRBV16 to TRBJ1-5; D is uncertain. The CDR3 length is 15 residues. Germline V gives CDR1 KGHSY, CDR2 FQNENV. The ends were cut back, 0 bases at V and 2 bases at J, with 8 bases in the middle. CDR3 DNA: TGTGCCAGCAGCCAATCGAGGCAGGGCAATCAGCCCCAGCATTTT. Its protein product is CASSQSRQGNQPQHF. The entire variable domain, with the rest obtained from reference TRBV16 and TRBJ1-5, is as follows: GEEVAQTPKHLVRGEGQKAKLYCAPIKGHSYVFWYQQVLKNEFKFLISFQNENVFDETGMPKERFSAKCLPNSPCSLEIQATKLEDSAVYFCASSQSRQGNQPQHFGDGTRLSIL.

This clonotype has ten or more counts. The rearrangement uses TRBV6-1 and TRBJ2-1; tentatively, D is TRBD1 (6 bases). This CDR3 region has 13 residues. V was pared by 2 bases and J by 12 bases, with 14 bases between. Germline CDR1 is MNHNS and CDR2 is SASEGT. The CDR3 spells CASSELVGRGQFF. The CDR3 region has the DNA TGTGCCAGCAGTGAATTGGTGGGCAGGGGGCAGTTCTTC.

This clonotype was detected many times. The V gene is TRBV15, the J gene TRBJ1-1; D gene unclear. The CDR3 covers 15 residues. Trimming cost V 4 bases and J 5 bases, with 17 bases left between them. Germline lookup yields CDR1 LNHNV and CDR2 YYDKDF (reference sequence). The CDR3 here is CATSIVVFSGTEAFF. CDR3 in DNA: TGTGCCACCAGCATCGTCGTGTTCTCGGGTACTGAAGCTTTCTTT. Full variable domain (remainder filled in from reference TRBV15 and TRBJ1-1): DAMVIQNPRYQVTQFGKPVTLSCSQTLNHNVMYWYQQKSSQAPKLLFHYYDKDFNNEADTPDNFQSRRPNTSFCFLDIRSPGLGDTAMYLCATSIVVFSGTEAFFGQGTRLTVV.

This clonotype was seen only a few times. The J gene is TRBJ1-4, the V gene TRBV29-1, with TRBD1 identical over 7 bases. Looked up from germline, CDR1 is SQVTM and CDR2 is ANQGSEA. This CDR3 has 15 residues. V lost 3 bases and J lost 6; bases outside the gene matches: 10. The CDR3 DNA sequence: TGCAGCGTTGAGGCGAGAGAGGGGGCGCATGAAAAACTGTTTTTT. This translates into CSVEAREGAHEKLFF. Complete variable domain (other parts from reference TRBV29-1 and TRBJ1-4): SAVISQKPSRDICQRGTSLTIQCQVDSQVTMMFWYRQQPGQSLTLIATANQGSEATYESGFVIDKFPISRPNLTFSTLTVSNMSPEDSSIYLCSVEAREGAHEKLFFGSGTQLSVL.

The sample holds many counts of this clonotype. CDR3 region: CASSSQGVGYTF. The CDR3 DNA sequence: TGTGCCAGCAGTTCACAGGGGGTAGGCTACACCTTC. The chain couples TRBV12-3 or TRBV12-4 to TRBJ1-2, with 8 bases matching TRBD1. V shed 4 bases and J 8 bases; nucleotides not matched to a gene: 3. The length of the CDR3 is 12 residues.

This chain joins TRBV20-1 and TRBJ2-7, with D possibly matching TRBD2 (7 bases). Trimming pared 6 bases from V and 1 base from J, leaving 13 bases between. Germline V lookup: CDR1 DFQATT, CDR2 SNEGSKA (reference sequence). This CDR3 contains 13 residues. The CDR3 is CSAGGGHSYEQYF. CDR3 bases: TGCAGTGCAGGCGGGGGCCATTCCTACGAGCAGTACTTC.

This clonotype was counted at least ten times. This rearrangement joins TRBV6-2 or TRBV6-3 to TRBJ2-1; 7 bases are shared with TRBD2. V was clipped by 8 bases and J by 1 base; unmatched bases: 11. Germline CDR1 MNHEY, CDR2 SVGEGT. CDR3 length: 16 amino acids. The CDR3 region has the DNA TGTGCCAGCTCCCCGGTACTAGCGACTTCCTACAATGAGCAGTTCTTC. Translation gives CASSPVLATSYNEQFF.

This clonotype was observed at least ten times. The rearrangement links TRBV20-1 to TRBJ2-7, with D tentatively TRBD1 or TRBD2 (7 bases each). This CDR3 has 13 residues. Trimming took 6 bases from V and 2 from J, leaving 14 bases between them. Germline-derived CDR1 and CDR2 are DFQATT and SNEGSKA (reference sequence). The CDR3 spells CSASGTATYEQYF. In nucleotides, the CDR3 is TGCAGTGCGAGCGGGACAGCAACCTACGAGCAGTACTTC.

CDR3 loop: CASSLGLIAGGPKNIQYF. The CDR3 nucleotides are TGTGCCAGCAGCTTAGGGTTAATAGCGGGAGGTCCAAAGAACATTCAGTACTTC. J is TRBJ2-4 and V is TRBV7-2, with TRBD2 matching over 10 bases. The V and J ends lost 1 base and 7 bases, in that order; junction bases with no gene match: 13. The CDR3 spans 18 residues. The V gene's germline CDR1 is SGHTA and CDR2 FQGNSA.

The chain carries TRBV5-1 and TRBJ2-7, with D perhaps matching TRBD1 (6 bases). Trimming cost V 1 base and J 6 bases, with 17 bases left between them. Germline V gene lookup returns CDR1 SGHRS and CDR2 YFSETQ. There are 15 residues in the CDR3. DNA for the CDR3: TGCGCCAGCAGCTTGAGTTCAGGGGTTTTTAGCGAGCAGTACTTC. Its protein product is CASSLSSGVFSEQYF.

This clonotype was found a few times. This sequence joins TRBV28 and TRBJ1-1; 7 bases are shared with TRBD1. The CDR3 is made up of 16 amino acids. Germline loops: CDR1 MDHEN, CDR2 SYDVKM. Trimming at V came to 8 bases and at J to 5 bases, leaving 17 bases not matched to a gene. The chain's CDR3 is CASLGPGRGSWTEAFF. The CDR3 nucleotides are TGTGCCAGCCTCGGACCAGGCAGGGGGAGTTGGACTGAAGCTTTCTTT.

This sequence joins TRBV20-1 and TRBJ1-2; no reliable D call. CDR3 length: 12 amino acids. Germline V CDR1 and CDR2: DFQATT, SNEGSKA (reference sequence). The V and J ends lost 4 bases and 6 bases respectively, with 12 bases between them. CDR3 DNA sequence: TGCAGTGCTATTTTCGGGGAAAATGGCTACACCTTC. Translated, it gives CSAIFGENGYTF.

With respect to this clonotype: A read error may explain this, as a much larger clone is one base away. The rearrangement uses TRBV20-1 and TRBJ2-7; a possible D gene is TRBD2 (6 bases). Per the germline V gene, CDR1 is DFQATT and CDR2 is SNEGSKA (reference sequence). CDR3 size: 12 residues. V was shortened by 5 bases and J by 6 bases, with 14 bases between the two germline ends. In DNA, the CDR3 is TGCAGTGCTGGATCTAGCGCACCCGAGCAGTACTTC. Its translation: CSAGSSAPEQYF.

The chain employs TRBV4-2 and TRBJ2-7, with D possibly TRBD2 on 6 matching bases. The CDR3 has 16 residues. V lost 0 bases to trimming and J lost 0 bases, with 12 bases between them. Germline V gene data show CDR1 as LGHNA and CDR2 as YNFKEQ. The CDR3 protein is CASSQESGLSSYEQYF. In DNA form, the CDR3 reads TGTGCCAGCAGCCAAGAGTCGGGACTCAGCTCCTACGAGCAGTACTTC.

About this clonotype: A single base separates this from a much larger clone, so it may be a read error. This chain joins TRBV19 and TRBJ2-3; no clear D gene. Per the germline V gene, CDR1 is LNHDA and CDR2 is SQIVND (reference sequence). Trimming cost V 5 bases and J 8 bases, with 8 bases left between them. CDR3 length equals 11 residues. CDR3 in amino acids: CASSVLGTQYF. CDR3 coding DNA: TGTGCCAGTAGTGTCTTAGGTACGCAGTATTTT.

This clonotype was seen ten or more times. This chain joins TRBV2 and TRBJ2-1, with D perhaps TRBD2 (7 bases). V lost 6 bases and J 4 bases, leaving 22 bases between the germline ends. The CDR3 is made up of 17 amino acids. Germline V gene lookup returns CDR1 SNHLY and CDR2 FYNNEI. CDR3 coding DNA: TGTGCCAGCAGAACCCCTAGGGGGACTACCGTTTACAATGAGCAGTTCTTC. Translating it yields CASRTPRGTTVYNEQFF.

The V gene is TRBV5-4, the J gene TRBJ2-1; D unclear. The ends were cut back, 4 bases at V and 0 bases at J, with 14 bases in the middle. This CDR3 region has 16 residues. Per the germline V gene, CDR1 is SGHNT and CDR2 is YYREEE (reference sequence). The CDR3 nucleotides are TGTGCCAGCAGCCCTACCCAGTTCAGCTCCTACAATGAGCAGTTCTTC. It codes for CASSPTQFSSYNEQFF.

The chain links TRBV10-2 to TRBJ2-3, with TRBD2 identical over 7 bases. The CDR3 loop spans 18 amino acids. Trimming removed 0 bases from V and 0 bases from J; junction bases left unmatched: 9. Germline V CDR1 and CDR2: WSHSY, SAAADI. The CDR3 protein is CASSESSGGTTSTDTQYF. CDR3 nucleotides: TGCGCCAGCAGTGAGTCCTCCGGGGGGACTACTAGCACAGATACGCAGTATTTT.

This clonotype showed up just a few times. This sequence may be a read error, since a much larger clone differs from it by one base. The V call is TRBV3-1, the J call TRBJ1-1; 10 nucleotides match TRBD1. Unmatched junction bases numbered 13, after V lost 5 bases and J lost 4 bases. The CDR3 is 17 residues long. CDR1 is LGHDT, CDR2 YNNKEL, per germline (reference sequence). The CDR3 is CASSSIGTGAISTEAFF. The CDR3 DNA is TGTGCCAGCAGCTCAATCGGGACAGGGGCTATCAGCACTGAAGCTTTCTTT. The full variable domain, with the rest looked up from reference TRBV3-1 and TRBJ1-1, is DTAVSQTPKYLVTQMGNDKSIKCEQNLGHDTMYWYKQDSKKFLKIMFSYNNKELIINETVPNRFSPKSPDKAHLNLHINSLELGDSAVYFCASSSIGTGAISTEAFFGQGTRLTVV.

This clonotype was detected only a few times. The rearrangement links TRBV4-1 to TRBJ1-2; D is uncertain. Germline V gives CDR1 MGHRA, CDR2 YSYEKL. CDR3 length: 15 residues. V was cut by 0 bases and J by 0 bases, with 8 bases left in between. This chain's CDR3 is CASSQDQKTNYGYTF. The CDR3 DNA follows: TGCGCCAGCAGCCAAGATCAGAAGACTAACTATGGCTACACCTTC.